This TCR beta chain was sequenced during a study of STAT5B mutations in CD4+ large granular lymphocyte leukemia. The study's findings and limits: Patient CD4-sorted repertoires looked more clonal than healthy CD4+ repertoires, even without putative leukemic clones.

A word on this clone: Antigen unknown.

In the source study's methods: A productive frequency of 2.59 x 10-5 was the lowest detectable. The table came from immunoSEQ multiplex PCR; TCRdb's copy has only in-frame clones and leaves some out. V and J calls and clone size are those listed in that table; D and trimming were worked out from the DNA. The sample contains nearly 45,000 clones, about 86% of which appear only once. Germline CDR1 DFQATT, CDR2 SNEGSKA (reference sequence). V was trimmed by 3 bases and J by 10 bases, leaving 10 bases between them. CDR3 length: 11 residues. This chain uses TRBV20-1 with TRBJ2-1, with D unresolved. The TCR was taken from a human donor in good health. Sequenced: CD4+ T cells from blood buffy coats. The DNA of the CDR3 is TGCAGTGCTAGGGCCCGGGTAGAGCAGTTCTTC. This translates into CSARARVEQFF.